This T cell receptor beta chain came from a study of T cell changes during pregnancy in multiple sclerosis. TCRdb's copy holds only in-frame clones and misses some; the assay was immunoSEQ multiplex PCR. The data show about 57,000 clones, with about 90% seen just once and roughly 0.2% held by the top ten. CDR1 is SGHTA, CDR2 FQGNSA, per germline. V gave up 6 bases and J gave up 6 bases, with 11 bases separating them. CDR3 length: 13 residues. The sequencing here drew on CD4+ T cells from peripheral blood mononuclear cells, taken in the second trimester of pregnancy. This chain links TRBV7-2 with TRBJ2-2; D not certain. The TCR was taken from a female donor with multiple sclerosis, enrolled in a pregnancy study. The CDR3 reads CASRSGSPGELFF. CDR3 nucleotides: TGTGCCAGCAGATCTGGCTCACCCGGGGAGCTGTTTTTT. Full variable domain (rest looked up from reference TRBV7-2 and TRBJ2-2): GAGVSQSPSNKVTEKGKDVELRCDPISGHTALYWYRQSLGQGLEFLIYFQGNSAPDKSGLPSDRFSAERTGGSVSTLTIQRTQQEDSAVYLCASRSGSPGELFFGEGSRLTVL.